These 14 T cell receptor beta chains were sequenced from one sample in a study of T-cell reconstitution after alpha-beta-depleted transplantation in children. Preparation of the TCRbeta library involved a method that used unique molecular identifiers. TCRdb itself ran the PCR reads through MiXCR, one entry per CDR3 protein. The sample shows about 1,000,000 distinct CDR3 sequences, roughly 29% of them seen only once. The sequenced sample was PBMCs, mostly from graft donor cells, obtained 360 days after TCRalphabeta/CD19-depleted stem cell transplant. The receptor source for this set is a boy under two years old who had a stem cell transplant for SCID, so the T cells may come from the graft donor.

This clonotype was seen more than once but under ten times. CDR3 amino acids: CASSLRFSVNTQYF. The CDR3 DNA reads as TGTGCCAGCAGCTTACGTTTCTCGGTAAATACGCAGTATTTT. The chain recombines TRBV11-2 with TRBJ2-3, with D unresolved. V lost 2 bases and J 7 bases, leaving 13 bases between the germline ends. The CDR3 length is 14 residues. Looked up from germline, CDR1 is SGHAT and CDR2 is FQNNGV.

This clonotype was detected only once. This rearrangement joins TRBV7-8 to TRBJ2-3, with 9 nucleotides matching TRBD2. The CDR3 contains 16 residues. J was trimmed by 2 bases and V by 4 bases; bases with no gene match: 7. Germline V gives CDR1 SGHVS, CDR2 FQNEAQ. The CDR3 sequence: CASSSPPSGDTDTQYF. CDR3 DNA sequence: TGTGCCAGCAGCTCACCACCTAGCGGGGACACAGATACGCAGTATTTT.

This clonotype has a handful of counts. This chain joins TRBV5-1 and TRBJ2-2; either TRBD1 or TRBD2 may fit D (5 bases each). Germline V gene sequence: CDR1 SGHRS, CDR2 YFSETQ. CDR3 length: 15 amino acids. Trimming removed 3 bases from V and 0 bases from J, with 9 bases in between. CDR3 sequence (DNA): TGCGCCAGCAGCTATGGGGGAGCGAACACCGGGGAGCTGTTTTTT. Translation: CASSYGGANTGELFF.

CDR3 in amino acids: CASSAEVNTEAFF. DNA of the CDR3: TGTGCCAGCAGCGCGGAAGTGAACACTGAAGCTTTCTTT. J is TRBJ1-1 and V is TRBV2, with D hard to call. The CDR3 is 13 residues long. Germline V gene lookup returns CDR1 SNHLY and CDR2 FYNNEI. The ends were cut back, 6 bases at V and 0 bases at J, with 8 bases in the middle.

The V gene is TRBV12-3 or TRBV12-4, the J gene TRBJ1-5, with D unclear. Trimming took 2 bases from V and 5 from J, leaving 4 bases between them. CDR3 size: 12 residues. CDR3 in DNA: TGTGCCAGCAGTTTACGCCATCAGCCCCAGCATTTT. Protein: CASSLRHQPQHF.

The CDR3, as DNA: TGTGCCAGCAGTTTGCCCGCCCGGGACACAGATACGCAGTATTTT. Translation: CASSLPARDTDTQYF. V and J are TRBV12-3 or TRBV12-4 and TRBJ2-3, with D tentatively TRBD2 (5 bases). The CDR3 consists of 15 residues. Trimming pared 3 bases from V and 2 bases from J, leaving 12 bases between.

J is TRBJ1-2 and V is TRBV4-2; unclear D gene. CDR1 and CDR2 from the germline V gene are LGHNA and YNFKEQ. The ends were cut back, 0 bases at V and 0 bases at J, with 8 bases in the middle. The CDR3 is made up of 15 amino acids. Written as DNA, the CDR3 is TGTGCCAGCAGCCAAGACGGCGGAGCTAACTATGGCTACACCTTC. As protein: CASSQDGGANYGYTF.

This chain connects TRBV7-9 to TRBJ1-1; D is uncertain. The germline CDR1 and CDR2 sequences are SEHNR and FQNEAQ (reference sequence). Trimming pared 3 bases from V and 9 bases from J, leaving 5 bases between. The CDR3 runs 10 residues. The CDR3 here is CASSFPQAFF. CDR3 nucleotides: TGTGCCAGCAGCTTTCCCCAAGCTTTCTTT.

This clonotype has just a few counts. J is TRBJ1-2 and V is TRBV5-1; 9 nucleotides align to TRBD1. Germline CDR1 is SGHRS and CDR2 is YFSETQ. The junction had 4 bases not matched to a gene; V was cut back by 4 bases and J by 6 bases. This CDR3 has 13 amino acids. CDR3 bases: TGCGCCAGCAGCACCCGACAGGGGGATGGCTACACCTTC. Translated: CASSTRQGDGYTF. The whole variable domain, filled in from reference TRBV5-1 and TRBJ1-2, reads KAGVTQTPRYLIKTRGQQVTLSCSPISGHRSVSWYQQTPGQGLQFLFEYFSETQRNKGNFPGRFSGRQFSNSRSEMNVSTLELGDSALYLCASSTRQGDGYTFGSGTRLTVV.

This clonotype was seen a few times. This sequence joins TRBV6-2 or TRBV6-3 and TRBJ2-2; D gene uncertain. CDR1 MNHEY and CDR2 SVGEGT come from the germline V gene. This CDR3 comprises 16 residues. V was clipped by 2 bases and J by 0 bases, with 10 bases between them. CDR3 sequence (DNA): TGTGCCAGCAGTTACAATCTCCTGGCGAACACCGGGGAGCTGTTTTTT. Translation: CASSYNLLANTGELFF.

Only a few counts were recorded for this clonotype. The genes are TRBV3-1 and TRBJ1-3; D gene unclear. There are 16 residues in the CDR3. Trimming took off 0 bases at V and 2 bases at J, with 11 bases between the two ends. Per the germline V gene, CDR1 is LGHDT and CDR2 is YNNKEL (reference sequence). The CDR3 DNA follows: TGTGCCAGCAGCCAAGAGATAGCGAGCCCTGGAAACACCATATATTTT. Its protein product is CASSQEIASPGNTIYF. Full variable domain (remainder filled in from reference TRBV3-1 and TRBJ1-3): DTAVSQTPKYLVTQMGNDKSIKCEQNLGHDTMYWYKQDSKKFLKIMFSYNNKELIINETVPNRFSPKSPDKAHLNLHINSLELGDSAVYFCASSQEIASPGNTIYFGEGSWLTVV.

The chain has TRBV12-3 or TRBV12-4 and TRBJ2-2, with 7 bases that match TRBD2. This CDR3 has 16 residues. The ends lost 6 bases at V and 7 bases at J; junction bases unmatched: 14. DNA for the CDR3: TGTGCCAGCAGCGTTAGTGGACTAGAAAGTATCGGGGAGCTGTTTTTT. Translation: CASSVSGLESIGELFF.

There are a few counts of this clonotype. This chain uses TRBV7-7 with TRBJ1-1; maybe TRBD1 (6 bases). The CDR3 loop spans 15 amino acids. CDR1 and CDR2 from the germline V gene are SSHAT and FNYEAQ (reference sequence). With 1 base removed from V and 3 bases from J, the gap between germline ends came to 12 bases. CDR3 in DNA: TGTGCCAGCAGCTTAGGTTGGGGGGCGTACACTGAAGCTTTCTTT. Amino acids: CASSLGWGAYTEAFF.

The genes are TRBV10-3 and TRBJ2-5; no clear D. Germline CDR1 and CDR2: ENHRY and SYGVKD. The CDR3 totals 14 residues. The V end was cut by 3 bases, the J end by 5 bases, with 13 bases between. The CDR3 loop reads CAISDPGIRETQYF. CDR3 nucleotides: TGTGCCATCAGTGACCCAGGTATTCGGGAGACCCAGTACTTC.